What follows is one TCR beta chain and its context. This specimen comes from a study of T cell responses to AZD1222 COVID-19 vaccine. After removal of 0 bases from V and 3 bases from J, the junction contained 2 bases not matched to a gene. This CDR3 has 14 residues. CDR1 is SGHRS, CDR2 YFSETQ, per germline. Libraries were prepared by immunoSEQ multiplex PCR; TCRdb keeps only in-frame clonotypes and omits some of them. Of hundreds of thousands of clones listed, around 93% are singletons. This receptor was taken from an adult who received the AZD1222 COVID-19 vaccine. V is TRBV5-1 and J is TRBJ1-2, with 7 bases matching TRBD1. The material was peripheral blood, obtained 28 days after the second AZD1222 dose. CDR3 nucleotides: TGCGCCAGCAGCTTGGCCAGGGGGGACTATGGCTACACCTTC. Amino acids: CASSLARGDYGYTF.